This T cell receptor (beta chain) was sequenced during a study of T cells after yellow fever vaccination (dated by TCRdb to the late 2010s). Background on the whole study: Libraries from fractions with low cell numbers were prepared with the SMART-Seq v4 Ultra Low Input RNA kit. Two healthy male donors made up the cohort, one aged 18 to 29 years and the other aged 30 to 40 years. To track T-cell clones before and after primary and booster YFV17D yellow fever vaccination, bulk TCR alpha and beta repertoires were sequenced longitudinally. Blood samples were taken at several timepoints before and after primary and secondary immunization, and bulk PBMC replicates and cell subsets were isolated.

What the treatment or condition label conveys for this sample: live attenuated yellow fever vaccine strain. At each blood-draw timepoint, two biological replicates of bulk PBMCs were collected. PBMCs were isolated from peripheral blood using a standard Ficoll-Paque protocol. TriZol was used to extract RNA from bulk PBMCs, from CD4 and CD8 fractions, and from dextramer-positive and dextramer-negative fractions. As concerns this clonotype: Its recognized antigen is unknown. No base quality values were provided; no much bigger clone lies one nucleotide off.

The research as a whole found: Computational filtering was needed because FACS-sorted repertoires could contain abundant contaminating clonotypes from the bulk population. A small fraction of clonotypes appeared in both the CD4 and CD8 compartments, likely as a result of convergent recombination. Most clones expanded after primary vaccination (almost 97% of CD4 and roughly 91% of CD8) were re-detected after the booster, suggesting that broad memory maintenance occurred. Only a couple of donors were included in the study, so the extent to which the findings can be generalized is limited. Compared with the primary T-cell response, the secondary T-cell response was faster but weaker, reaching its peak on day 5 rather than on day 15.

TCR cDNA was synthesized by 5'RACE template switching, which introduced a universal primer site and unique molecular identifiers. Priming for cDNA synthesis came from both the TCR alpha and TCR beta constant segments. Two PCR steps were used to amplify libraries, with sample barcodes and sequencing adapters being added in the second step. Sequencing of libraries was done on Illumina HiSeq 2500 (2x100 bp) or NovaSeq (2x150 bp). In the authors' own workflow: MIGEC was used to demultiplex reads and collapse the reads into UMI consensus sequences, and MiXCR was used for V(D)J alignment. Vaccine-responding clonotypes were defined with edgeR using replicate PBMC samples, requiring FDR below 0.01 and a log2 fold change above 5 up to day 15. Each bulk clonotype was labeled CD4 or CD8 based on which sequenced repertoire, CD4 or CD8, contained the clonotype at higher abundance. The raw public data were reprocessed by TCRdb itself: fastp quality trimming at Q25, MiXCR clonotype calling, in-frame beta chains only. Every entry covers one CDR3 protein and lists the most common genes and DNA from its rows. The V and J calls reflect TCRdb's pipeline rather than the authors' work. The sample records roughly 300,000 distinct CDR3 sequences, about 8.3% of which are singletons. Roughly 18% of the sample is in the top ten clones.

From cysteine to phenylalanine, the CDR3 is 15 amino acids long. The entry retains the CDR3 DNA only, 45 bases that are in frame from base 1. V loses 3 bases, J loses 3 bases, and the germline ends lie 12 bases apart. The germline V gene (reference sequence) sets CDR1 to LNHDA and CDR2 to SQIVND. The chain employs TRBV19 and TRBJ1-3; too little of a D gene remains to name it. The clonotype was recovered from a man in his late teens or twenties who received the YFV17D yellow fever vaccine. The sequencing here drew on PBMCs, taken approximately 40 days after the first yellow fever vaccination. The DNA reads TGTGCCAGTAGTATCCGGGGAGGATTTGGAAACACCATATATTTT. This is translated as CASSIRGGFGNTIYF.